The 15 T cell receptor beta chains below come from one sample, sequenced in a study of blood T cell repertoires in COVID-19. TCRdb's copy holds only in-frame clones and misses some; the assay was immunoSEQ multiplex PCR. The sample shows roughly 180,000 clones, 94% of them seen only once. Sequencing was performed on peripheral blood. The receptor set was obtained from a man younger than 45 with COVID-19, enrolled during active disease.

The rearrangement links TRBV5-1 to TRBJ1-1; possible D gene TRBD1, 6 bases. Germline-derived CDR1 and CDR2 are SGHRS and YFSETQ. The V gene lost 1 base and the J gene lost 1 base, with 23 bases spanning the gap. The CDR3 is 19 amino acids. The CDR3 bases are TGCGCCAGCAGCTTGCATAGTTGGGTCCAGGGGCAGGGGAACACTGAAGCTTTCTTT. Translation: CASSLHSWVQGQGNTEAFF.

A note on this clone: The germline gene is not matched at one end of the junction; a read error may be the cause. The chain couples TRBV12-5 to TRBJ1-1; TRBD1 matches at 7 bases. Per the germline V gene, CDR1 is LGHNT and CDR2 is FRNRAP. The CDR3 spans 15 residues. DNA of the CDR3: TGTGCTAGTGGTTTGGTACAGGGGCCGGGCACTGTAGCTTTCTTT. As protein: CASGLVQGPGTVAFF.

CDR3 protein: CASSPPGLAGGPSQTQYF. The CDR3 coding sequence is TGTGCCAGCAGCCCCCCGGGACTAGCGGGGGGGCCGTCCCAGACCCAGTACTTC. The chain links TRBV5-4 to TRBJ2-5; the match to TRBD2 covers 16 bases. Germline V gene sequence: CDR1 SGHNT, CDR2 YYREEE (reference sequence). Trimming removed 4 bases from V and 6 bases from J; junction bases left unmatched: 12. This CDR3 spans 18 amino acids.

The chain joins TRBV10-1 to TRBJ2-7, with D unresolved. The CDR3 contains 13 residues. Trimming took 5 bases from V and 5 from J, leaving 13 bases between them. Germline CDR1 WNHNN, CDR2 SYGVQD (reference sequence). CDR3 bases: TGCGCCAGCAGTCCTCGACAAGTCAACGAGCAGTACTTC. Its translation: CASSPRQVNEQYF.

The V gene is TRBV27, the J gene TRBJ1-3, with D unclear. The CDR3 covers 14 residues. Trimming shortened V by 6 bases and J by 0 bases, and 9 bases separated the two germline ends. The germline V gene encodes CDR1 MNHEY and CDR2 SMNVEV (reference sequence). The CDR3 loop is CASRQSISGNTIYF. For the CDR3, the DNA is TGTGCCAGCAGGCAGTCCATCTCTGGAAACACCATATATTTT.

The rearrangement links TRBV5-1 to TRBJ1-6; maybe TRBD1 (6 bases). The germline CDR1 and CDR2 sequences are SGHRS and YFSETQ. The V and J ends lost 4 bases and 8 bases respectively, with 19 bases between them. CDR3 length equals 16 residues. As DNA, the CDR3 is TGCGCCAGCAGCCGACTTCAACAGGGCTCGGATTCACCCCTCCACTTT. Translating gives CASSRLQQGSDSPLHF.

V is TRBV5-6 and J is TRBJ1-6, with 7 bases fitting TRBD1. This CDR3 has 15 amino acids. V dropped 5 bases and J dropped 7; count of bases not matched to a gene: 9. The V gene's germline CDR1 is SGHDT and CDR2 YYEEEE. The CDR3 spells CASSWGQRRNSPLHF. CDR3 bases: TGTGCCAGCAGTTGGGGACAGCGCCGAAATTCACCCCTCCACTTT.

Here the CDR3 reads CASSPGTSGASETQYF. CDR3 DNA sequence: TGTGCCAGTAGTCCGGGGACTAGCGGGGCGTCAGAGACCCAGTACTTC. The rearrangement links TRBV19 to TRBJ2-5; 13 bases agree with TRBD2. The germline V gene has CDR1 LNHDA and CDR2 SQIVND (reference sequence). The ends lost 5 bases at V and 4 bases at J; junction bases unmatched: 7. This CDR3 is 16 amino acids long.

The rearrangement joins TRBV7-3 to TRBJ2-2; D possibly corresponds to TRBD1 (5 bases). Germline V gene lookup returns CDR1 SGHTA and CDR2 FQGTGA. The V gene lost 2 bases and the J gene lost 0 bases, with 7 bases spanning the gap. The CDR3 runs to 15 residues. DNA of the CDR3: TGTGCCAGCAGCTTACAGGGATCGAACACCGGGGAGCTGTTTTTT. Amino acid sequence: CASSLQGSNTGELFF.

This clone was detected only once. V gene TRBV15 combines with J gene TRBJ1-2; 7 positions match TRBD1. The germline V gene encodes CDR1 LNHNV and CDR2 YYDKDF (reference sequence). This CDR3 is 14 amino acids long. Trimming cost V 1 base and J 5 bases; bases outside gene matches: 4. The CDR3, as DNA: TGTGCCACCAGCAGAGCCACAGGGGAGTATGGCTACACCTTC. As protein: CATSRATGEYGYTF.

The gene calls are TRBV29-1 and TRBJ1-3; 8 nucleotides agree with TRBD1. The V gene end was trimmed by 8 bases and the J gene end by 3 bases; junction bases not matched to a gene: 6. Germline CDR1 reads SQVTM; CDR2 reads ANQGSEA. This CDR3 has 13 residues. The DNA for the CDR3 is TGCAGCATATCAGGGGGCGGTGGAAACACCATATATTTT. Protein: CSISGGGGNTIYF. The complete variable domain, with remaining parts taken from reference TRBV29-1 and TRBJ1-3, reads SAVISQKPSRDICQRGTSLTIQCQVDSQVTMMFWYRQQPGQSLTLIATANQGSEATYESGFVIDKFPISRPNLTFSTLTVSNMSPEDSSIYLCSISGGGGNTIYFGEGSWLTVV.

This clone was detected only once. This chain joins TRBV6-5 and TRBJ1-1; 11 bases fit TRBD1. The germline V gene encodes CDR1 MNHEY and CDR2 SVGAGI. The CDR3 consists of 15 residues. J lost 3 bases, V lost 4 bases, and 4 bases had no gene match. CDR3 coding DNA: TGTGCCAGCAGTTCGGACAGGGGGCCCGACACTGAAGCTTTCTTT. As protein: CASSSDRGPDTEAFF.

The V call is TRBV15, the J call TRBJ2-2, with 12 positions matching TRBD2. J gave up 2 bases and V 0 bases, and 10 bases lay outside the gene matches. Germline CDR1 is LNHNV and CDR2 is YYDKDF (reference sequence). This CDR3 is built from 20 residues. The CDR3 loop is CATSRDPPSGGAGNTGELFF. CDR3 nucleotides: TGTGCCACCAGCAGAGATCCCCCTAGCGGGGGGGCGGGAAACACCGGGGAGCTGTTTTTT. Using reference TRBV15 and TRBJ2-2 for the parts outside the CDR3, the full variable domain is DAMVIQNPRYQVTQFGKPVTLSCSQTLNHNVMYWYQQKSSQAPKLLFHYYDKDFNNEADTPDNFQSRRPNTSFCFLDIRSPGLGDTAMYLCATSRDPPSGGAGNTGELFFGEGSRLTVL.

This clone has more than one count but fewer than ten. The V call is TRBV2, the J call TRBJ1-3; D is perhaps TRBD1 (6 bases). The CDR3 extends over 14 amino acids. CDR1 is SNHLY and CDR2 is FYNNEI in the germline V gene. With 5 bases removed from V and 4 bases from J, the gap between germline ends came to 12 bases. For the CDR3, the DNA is TGTGCCAGCAGTCGAACAGGGAGAGGAAACACCATATATTTT. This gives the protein CASSRTGRGNTIYF.

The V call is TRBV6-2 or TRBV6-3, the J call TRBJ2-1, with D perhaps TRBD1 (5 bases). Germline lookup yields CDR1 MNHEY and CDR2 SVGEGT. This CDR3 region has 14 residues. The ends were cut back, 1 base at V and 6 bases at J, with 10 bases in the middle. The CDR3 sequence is CASSYFRASNEQFF. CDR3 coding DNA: TGTGCCAGCAGTTACTTCAGGGCTAGCAATGAGCAGTTCTTC.